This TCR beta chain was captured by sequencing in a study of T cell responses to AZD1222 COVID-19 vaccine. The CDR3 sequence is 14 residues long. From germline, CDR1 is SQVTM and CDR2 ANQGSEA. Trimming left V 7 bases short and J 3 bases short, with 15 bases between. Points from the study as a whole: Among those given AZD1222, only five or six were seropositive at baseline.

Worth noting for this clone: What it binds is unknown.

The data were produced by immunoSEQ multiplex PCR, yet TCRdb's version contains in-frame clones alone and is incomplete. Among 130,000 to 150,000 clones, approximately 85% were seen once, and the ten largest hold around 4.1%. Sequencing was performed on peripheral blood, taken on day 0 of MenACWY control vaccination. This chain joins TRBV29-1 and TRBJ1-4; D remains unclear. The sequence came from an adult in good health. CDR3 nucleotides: TGCAGCGCCGCTGGTGGTGGACCTAATGAAAAACTGTTTTTT. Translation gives CSAAGGGPNEKLFF.